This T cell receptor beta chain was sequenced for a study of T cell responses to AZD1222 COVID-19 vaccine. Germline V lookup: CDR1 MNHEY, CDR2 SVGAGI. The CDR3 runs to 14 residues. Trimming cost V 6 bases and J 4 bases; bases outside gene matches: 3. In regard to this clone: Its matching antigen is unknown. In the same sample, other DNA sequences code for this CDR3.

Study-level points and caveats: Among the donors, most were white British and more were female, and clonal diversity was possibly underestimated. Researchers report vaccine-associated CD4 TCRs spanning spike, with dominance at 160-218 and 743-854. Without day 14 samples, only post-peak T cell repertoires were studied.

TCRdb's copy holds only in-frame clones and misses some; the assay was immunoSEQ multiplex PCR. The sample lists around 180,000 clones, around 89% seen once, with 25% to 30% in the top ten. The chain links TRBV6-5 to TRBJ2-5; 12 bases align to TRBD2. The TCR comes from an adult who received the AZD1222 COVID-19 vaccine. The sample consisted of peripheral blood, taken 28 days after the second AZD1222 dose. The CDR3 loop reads CASRLAGGGETQYF. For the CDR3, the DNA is TGTGCCAGCAGACTAGCGGGAGGAGGAGAGACCCAGTACTTC.